This record concerns one T cell receptor (beta chain) sequence. Profiling relied on immunoSEQ multiplex PCR, and the TCRdb table lists in-frame clones only, not all of them. The sample contains about 130,000 clones, roughly nine tenths of which appear only once. Trimming stripped 1 base from V and 0 bases from J, with 7 bases between. This CDR3 spans 15 amino acids. Germline values: CDR1 LNHNV, CDR2 YYDKDF (reference sequence). The record originates from a study of cytomegalovirus exposure and HLA in healthy donors. Study-wide context: The 120 validation repertoires, a later analysis reported, used the same platform as the approximately 730 repertoires from the first cohort.

The TCR comes from a woman younger than 30 in good health and CMV-seropositive. Material: PBMCs. J is TRBJ1-3 and V is TRBV15; unclear D gene. CDR3 in amino acids: CATSRGASSGNTIYF. CDR3 nucleotide sequence: TGTGCCACCAGCAGAGGGGCTTCCTCTGGAAACACCATATATTTT.